One sample yielded the 10 T cell receptor beta chains listed below, sequenced in a study of cytomegalovirus exposure and HLA in healthy donors. The PCR ran on 60 Vbeta and 13 Jbeta primers. Here immunoSEQ multiplex PCR was the method, and the copy in TCRdb shows in-frame clones only, minus some. This sample has about 160,000 clones; about four fifths occur once, and the top ten carry about 7%. Material for sequencing was PBMCs. All receptors derive from a young woman in good health and CMV-seropositive.

This clone was seen just once. The rearrangement joins TRBV2 to TRBJ2-2; D gene uncertain. There are 11 residues in the CDR3. Germline-derived CDR1 and CDR2 are SNHLY and FYNNEI. V lost 5 bases to trimming and J lost 4 bases, with 2 bases between them. The CDR3 sequence is CASSRTGELFF. DNA for the CDR3: TGTGCCAGCAGTCGCACCGGGGAGCTGTTTTTT.

V gene TRBV23-1 combines with J gene TRBJ1-1, with TRBD1 as a possible D gene (6 bases). TRBV23-1 is identified as an open reading frame with a role that is uncertain. The CDR3 consists of 11 residues. Trimming left V 11 bases short and J 3 bases short, with 10 bases between. DNA of the CDR3: TGCGCCGGGGACACTTACACTGAAGCTTTCTTT. Translating it yields CAGDTYTEAFF.

The V gene is TRBV4-1, the J gene TRBJ1-1, with TRBD1 matching 8 bases. The CDR3 has 14 residues. Germline CDR1 MGHRA, CDR2 YSYEKL. After removal of 3 bases from V and 9 bases from J, the junction contained 9 bases not matched to a gene. In nucleotides, the CDR3 is TGCGCCAGCAGCCAGGACAGGGTAGGGAGGAAAGCTTTCTTT. This encodes CASSQDRVGRKAFF.

This clone came up a few times. The chain links TRBV5-4 to TRBJ1-1; 8 nucleotides match TRBD1. The length of the CDR3 is 13 residues. Germline CDR1 reads SGHNT; CDR2 reads YYREEE (reference sequence). V lost 3 bases and J lost 9; bases outside the gene matches: 7. CDR3 DNA: TGTGCCAGCAGCTCGGGACAGGTCGCCCAAGCTTTCTTT. Protein: CASSSGQVAQAFF.

J is TRBJ2-6 and V is TRBV6-1, with D maybe TRBD2 (6 bases). V was pared by 4 bases and J by 2 bases, with 9 bases between. The CDR3 length is 15 residues. Germline V gives CDR1 MNHNS, CDR2 SASEGT. Here the CDR3 DNA reads TGTGCCAGCAGTGGACGGAGGGCTGGGGCCAACGTCCTGACTTTC. It codes for CASSGRRAGANVLTF.

The V call is TRBV9, the J call TRBJ2-5; D possibly corresponds to TRBD1 (6 bases). V was pared by 4 bases and J by 2 bases, with 15 bases between. Germline CDR1 reads SGDLS; CDR2 reads YYNGEE. CDR3 length equals 15 residues. CDR3 nucleotides: TGTGCCAGCAGCCCCGACCCGGACAGTCAAGAGACCCAGTACTTC. The encoded protein is CASSPDPDSQETQYF.

The rearrangement links TRBV5-8 to TRBJ2-3; D remains ambiguous. Germline V gene sequence: CDR1 SGHTS, CDR2 YDEGEE. V dropped 1 base and J dropped 2 bases, with 26 bases sitting between them. CDR3 length equals 20 residues. The CDR3 DNA reads as TGTGCCAGCAGCTTGTCTGGGCCCCAAATTAGTGGCCGCGTCACAGATACGCAGTATTTT. Its translation: CASSLSGPQISGRVTDTQYF.

The rearrangement uses TRBV5-8 and TRBJ1-2; the match to TRBD1 covers 7 bases. J lost 2 bases, V lost 3 bases, and 7 bases had no gene match. CDR1 and CDR2 (germline): SGHTS, YDEGEE. CDR3 size: 15 residues. The CDR3 bases are TGTGCCAGCAGCTGGTACAGGGGTACAAACTATGGCTACACCTTC. Translating gives CASSWYRGTNYGYTF.

The chain carries TRBV19 and TRBJ2-3, with 8 bases lining up with TRBD1. J gave up 0 bases and V 5 bases, and 4 bases lay outside the gene matches. The CDR3 is 15 residues long. Germline assignment: CDR1 LNHDA and CDR2 SQIVND (reference sequence). CDR3: CASSPGQGSTDTQYF. The CDR3 coding sequence is TGTGCCAGTAGTCCTGGACAGGGAAGCACAGATACGCAGTATTTT.

The CDR3 DNA follows: TGCGCCAGCAGCCCGGAACAGGGGGTAACTGAAGCTTTCTTT. As protein: CASSPEQGVTEAFF. The chain is built from TRBV5-1 and TRBJ1-1, with 8 bases lining up with TRBD1. CDR1 and CDR2 (germline): SGHRS, YFSETQ. The CDR3 has 14 residues. V shed 4 bases, J shed 5 bases, and the junction held 7 bases outside the gene matches. The full variable domain, completed using reference TRBV5-1 and TRBJ1-1, is KAGVTQTPRYLIKTRGQQVTLSCSPISGHRSVSWYQQTPGQGLQFLFEYFSETQRNKGNFPGRFSGRQFSNSRSEMNVSTLELGDSALYLCASSPEQGVTEAFFGQGTRLTVV.